The 30 T cell receptor beta chains reported below all come from one sample, sequenced in a study of Graves' ophthalmopathy and Graves' hyperthyroidism. RNA transcripts served as template for amplifying TCR beta CDR3 sequences. A first-round RT-PCR used HTBI primers, followed by a second-round multiplex PCR. TCRdb ran MiXCR on the multiplex PCR reads and lists one entry per CDR3 protein. The sample includes around 1.1 million distinct CDR3 sequences, about 35% of them seen just once. The sequenced material came from peripheral blood or thyroid tissue (not recorded which). The receptor source for this set is an adult man with Graves' hyperthyroidism.

This clonotype came up many times. The rearrangement uses TRBV10-3 and TRBJ1-1; 9 bases agree with TRBD1. This CDR3 is 14 amino acids long. The germline gives CDR1 ENHRY, CDR2 SYGVKD. The V and J ends lost 5 bases and 3 bases, in that order; junction bases with no gene match: 4. CDR3 sequence: CAISQGQGHTEAFF. Written as DNA, the CDR3 is TGTGCCATCAGTCAGGGACAGGGCCACACTGAAGCTTTCTTT.

This clonotype has at least ten counts. The chain links TRBV12-3 or TRBV12-4 to TRBJ1-6; possible D gene TRBD1, 5 bases. Trimming took off 5 bases at V and 7 bases at J, with 9 bases between the two ends. The CDR3 extends over 13 amino acids. For the CDR3, the DNA is TGTGCCAGCAGTCGGGGGGTGAATTCACCCCTCCACTTT. Translating gives CASSRGVNSPLHF.

Turning to this clonotype: It may be a read error: a sequence one base away is much more abundant. The chain couples TRBV7-6 to TRBJ2-7; D is undetermined. V was trimmed by 0 bases and J by 1 base, leaving 13 bases between them. The CDR3 is 16 residues long. Looked up from germline, CDR1 is SGHVS and CDR2 is FNYEAQ. The CDR3 here is CASSLAIGPSSYEQYF. The CDR3 DNA reads as TGTGCCAGCAGCTTAGCAATAGGGCCTAGTTCCTACGAGCAGTACTTC.

The chain uses TRBV7-2 and TRBJ2-7, with D perhaps TRBD2 (6 bases). The germline gives CDR1 SGHTA, CDR2 FQGNSA. The CDR3 runs to 18 residues. V lost 1 base, J lost 1 base, and 20 bases lay in between. Here the CDR3 reads CASSLGGYTGEASYEQYF. CDR3 DNA: TGTGCCAGCAGCTTAGGCGGCTACACCGGGGAGGCTTCCTACGAGCAGTACTTC.

The V and J genes are TRBV28 and TRBJ2-5, with unresolved D. Between the trimmed V and J ends, which lost 5 bases and 5 bases, there was a span of 12 bases. The CDR3 length is 13 residues. CDR1 MDHEN and CDR2 SYDVKM come from the germline V gene. CDR3 DNA sequence: TGTGCCAGCAGTATCGATGGTCGCGAGACCCAGTACTTC. Translated: CASSIDGRETQYF.

There are a few counts of this clonotype. The chain couples TRBV3-1 to TRBJ1-5; D may be TRBD1 (6 bases). CDR3 length: 15 amino acids. Germline CDR1 reads LGHDT; CDR2 reads YNNKEL (reference sequence). V was trimmed by 5 bases and J by 3 bases, leaving 14 bases between them. The CDR3 coding sequence is TGTGCCAGCAGCGGTGATGGACAGCCCAATCAGCCCCAGCATTTT. This encodes CASSGDGQPNQPQHF.

The sample holds many counts of this clonotype. The chain carries TRBV19 and TRBJ1-6; the D is unclear. Per germline, CDR1 LNHDA and CDR2 SQIVND (reference sequence). V was shortened by 5 bases and J by 10 bases, with 12 bases between the two germline ends. The CDR3 has 13 amino acids. As DNA, the CDR3 is TGTGCCAGTAGTTGGGCAGAGGGATCACCCCTCCACTTT. Translated, it gives CASSWAEGSPLHF.

This clonotype appeared many times. The chain joins TRBV29-1 to TRBJ1-3; TRBD1 might be the D (6 bases). With 0 bases removed from V and 3 bases from J, the gap between germline ends came to 12 bases. Looked up from germline, CDR1 is SQVTM and CDR2 is ANQGSEA. The CDR3 spans 15 residues. The CDR3 coding sequence is TGCAGCGTTGAAGATCGGGGGGCCGATGGAAACACCATATATTTT. It specifies CSVEDRGADGNTIYF.

This clonotype was observed many times. A much larger clone lies a single base off, so this may be a read error. The chain recombines TRBV7-9 with TRBJ1-1; D remains ambiguous. The CDR3 is made up of 12 amino acids. Germline CDR1 SEHNR, CDR2 FQNEAQ (reference sequence). V was cut by 1 base and J by 4 bases, with 4 bases left in between. The CDR3 loop is CASSLVATEAFF. CDR3 nucleotides: TGTGCCAGCAGCTTAGTAGCCACTGAAGCTTTCTTT.

To note about this clonotype: A junction end diverges from the germline sequence, so it may reflect a read error. The chain uses TRBV2 and TRBJ2-7; 11 bases fit TRBD1. The CDR3 is 15 amino acids. Germline V gives CDR1 SNHLY, CDR2 FYNNEI. CDR3 region: CVSSPFRDRGDEQYF. CDR3 DNA sequence: TGTGTCAGCAGTCCTTTCCGGGACAGGGGGGACGAGCAGTACTTC. The variable domain in full, with the rest retrieved from reference TRBV2 and TRBJ2-7, is EPEVTQTPSHQVTQMGQEVILRCVPISNHLYFYWYRQILGQKVEFLVSFYNNEISEKSEIFDDQFSVERPDGSNFTLKIRSTKLEDSAMYFCVSSPFRDRGDEQYFGPGTRLTVT.

This clonotype was observed a few times. The CDR3 here is CASKRGSTEAFF. The DNA of the CDR3 is TGTGCCAGCAAGAGGGGAAGCACTGAAGCTTTCTTT. The chain uses TRBV28 and TRBJ1-1, with a possible D match to TRBD1 (5 bases). Germline lookup yields CDR1 MDHEN and CDR2 SYDVKM. The germline V and J ends were trimmed by 7 bases and 4 bases, with 10 bases remaining between them. This CDR3 has 12 amino acids.

This clonotype was counted at least ten times. J is TRBJ2-5 and V is TRBV28; D gene unclear. This CDR3 has 13 amino acids. Germline CDR1 is MDHEN and CDR2 is SYDVKM. V was shortened by 6 bases and J by 1 base, with 9 bases between the two germline ends. CDR3 loop: CASSQAGQETQYF. The CDR3 DNA follows: TGTGCCAGCAGCCAAGCCGGCCAAGAGACCCAGTACTTC.

The rearrangement uses TRBV7-2 and TRBJ2-5, with 12 bases matching TRBD1. V shed 5 bases, J shed 5 bases, and the junction held 12 bases outside the gene matches. The CDR3 loop spans 17 amino acids. Germline V gene sequence: CDR1 SGHTA, CDR2 FQGNSA. The CDR3, as DNA: TGTGCCAGCAGCGGCGGACCCGGGACAGGGGGCACGGAGACCCAGTACTTC. Its protein product is CASSGGPGTGGTETQYF.

In the case of this clonotype: One junction end disagrees with the germline gene, perhaps due to a read error. J is TRBJ2-2 and V is TRBV2; possibly TRBD2 for D (5 bases). The CDR3 consists of 15 residues. In germline, CDR1 is SNHLY, CDR2 FYNNEI. Here the CDR3 reads CASSDRHTNTGELSW. For the CDR3, the DNA is TGTGCCAGCAGTGATCGCCACACGAACACCGGGGAGCTGTCTTGG.

This clonotype occurred many times. This chain joins TRBV5-6 and TRBJ1-2; D gene ambiguous. V was pared by 2 bases and J by 8 bases, with 10 bases between. The CDR3 runs 12 residues. Germline V gene sequence: CDR1 SGHDT, CDR2 YYEEEE. The CDR3 reads CASSLRRGGYTF. The CDR3 DNA reads TGTGCCAGCAGCTTACGGCGAGGGGGCTACACCTTC. Full variable domain (missing parts from reference TRBV5-6 and TRBJ1-2): DAGVTQSPTHLIKTRGQQVTLRCSPKSGHDTVSWYQQALGQGPQFIFQYYEEEERQRGNFPDRFSGHQFPNYSSELNVNALLLGDSALYLCASSLRRGGYTFGSGTRLTVV.

A few counts support this clonotype. This rearrangement joins TRBV27 to TRBJ1-2; D is ambiguous. From germline, CDR1 is MNHEY and CDR2 SMNVEV (reference sequence). The V end was cut by 2 bases, the J end by 4 bases, with 11 bases between. The CDR3 contains 14 residues. CDR3 sequence: CASSLKEVGYGYTF. DNA for the CDR3: TGTGCCAGCAGTTTAAAGGAGGTTGGCTATGGCTACACCTTC.

This clonotype was counted many times. The chain joins TRBV7-9 to TRBJ2-7; the D gene is possibly TRBD1 (5 bases). The V gene lost 5 bases and the J gene lost 3 bases, with 11 bases spanning the gap. The CDR3 spans 13 residues. Germline V CDR1 and CDR2: SEHNR, FQNEAQ (reference sequence). The CDR3 sequence is CASSRGQYYEQYF. In DNA, the CDR3 is TGTGCCAGCAGCAGGGGCCAGTACTACGAGCAGTACTTC. The entire variable domain, with the rest obtained from reference TRBV7-9 and TRBJ2-7, is as follows: DTGVSQNPRHKITKRGQNVTFRCDPISEHNRLYWYRQTLGQGPEFLTYFQNEAQLEKSRLLSDRFSAERPKGSFSTLEIQRTEQGDSAMYLCASSRGQYYEQYFGPGTRLTVT.

This clonotype was seen at least ten times. The J gene is TRBJ2-2, the V gene TRBV11-2; D is unresolved. The V end lost 2 bases, the J end lost 0 bases, and 7 bases lay between the germline ends. In germline, CDR1 is SGHAT, CDR2 FQNNGV. There are 15 residues in the CDR3. The CDR3 DNA follows: TGTGCCAGCAGCTTAACAAGGACGAACACCGGGGAGCTGTTTTTT. Its translation: CASSLTRTNTGELFF. Drawing the rest from reference TRBV11-2 and TRBJ2-2, the complete variable domain is EAGVAQSPRYKIIEKRQSVAFWCNPISGHATLYWYQQILGQGPKLLIQFQNNGVVDDSQLPKDRFSAERLKGVDSTLKIQPAKLEDSAVYLCASSLTRTNTGELFFGEGSRLTVL.

This clonotype was seen more than once but under ten times. The chain employs TRBV5-1 and TRBJ2-5, with TRBD2 as a possible D gene (5 bases). The V gene's germline CDR1 is SGHRS and CDR2 YFSETQ. The CDR3 covers 15 residues. V was cut by 5 bases and J by 5 bases, with 19 bases left in between. The CDR3 DNA follows: TGCGCCAGCAGGACCAGACTATTGTCGTGGGAGACCCAGTACTTC. This codes for CASRTRLLSWETQYF.

In the case of this clonotype: A much larger clone is a single base away; this may be a read error. The J gene is TRBJ1-5, the V gene TRBV27, with D unresolved. This CDR3 has 15 amino acids. Germline CDR1 reads MNHEY; CDR2 reads SMNVEV (reference sequence). V was shortened by 4 bases and J by 3 bases, with 13 bases between the two germline ends. The chain's CDR3 is CASSSLGRINQPQHF. CDR3 nucleotide sequence: TGTGCCAGCAGTTCCCTCGGGCGGATCAATCAGCCCCAGCATTTT.

This chain connects TRBV20-1 to TRBJ1-6; TRBD1 matches 7 bases. The CDR3 extends over 17 amino acids. Germline CDR1 DFQATT, CDR2 SNEGSKA (reference sequence). Germline trimming cut 0 bases from V and 6 bases from J; bases unmatched to any gene: 11. Here the CDR3 reads CSARDPTGVGSNSPLHF. DNA for the CDR3: TGCAGTGCTAGAGACCCCACAGGGGTCGGGAGTAATTCACCCCTCCACTTT.

A remark on this clonotype: It may be a read error: a sequence one base away is much more abundant. The rearrangement uses TRBV20-1 and TRBJ2-5; 8 bases are shared with TRBD2. Per germline, CDR1 DFQATT and CDR2 SNEGSKA (reference sequence). CDR3 length equals 14 residues. The V and J ends lost 2 bases and 5 bases, in that order; junction bases with no gene match: 7. The CDR3 loop is CSARLVGGRETQYF. CDR3 bases: TGCAGTGCTAGATTAGTTGGCGGGAGGGAGACCCAGTACTTC.

This clonotype was counted ten times or more. CDR3 region: CASSSSSGQQETQYF. The CDR3 DNA reads TGCGCCAGCAGCTCCAGCTCGGGACAGCAAGAGACCCAGTACTTC. The chain links TRBV5-1 to TRBJ2-5; 7 positions agree with TRBD1. The CDR3 extends over 15 amino acids. The germline V gene encodes CDR1 SGHRS and CDR2 YFSETQ. Trimming cost V 3 bases and J 2 bases; bases outside gene matches: 7.

This clonotype was recorded once. The rearrangement joins TRBV7-2 to TRBJ1-2; no reliable D call. CDR1 is SGHTA, CDR2 FQGNSA, per germline. The CDR3 has 14 residues. Trimming left V 1 base short and J 7 bases short, with 13 bases between. CDR3 sequence: CASSLVGVALGYTF. The CDR3 DNA reads TGTGCCAGCAGCTTAGTCGGGGTGGCGCTTGGCTACACCTTC. Filled out from reference TRBV7-2 and TRBJ1-2, the complete variable domain reads GAGVSQSPSNKVTEKGKDVELRCDPISGHTALYWYRQSLGQGLEFLIYFQGNSAPDKSGLPSDRFSAERTGGSVSTLTIQRTQQEDSAVYLCASSLVGVALGYTFGSGTRLTVV.

This chain joins TRBV15 and TRBJ1-2, with a possible D match to TRBD1 (6 bases). V lost 3 bases and J 0 bases, leaving 11 bases between the germline ends. The CDR3 covers 15 residues. Per germline, CDR1 LNHNV and CDR2 YYDKDF (reference sequence). CDR3 region: CATSSLNRANYGYTF. DNA for the CDR3: TGTGCCACCAGCAGTTTGAACAGGGCTAACTATGGCTACACCTTC.

This clonotype came up many times. The chain employs TRBV5-1 and TRBJ2-7; a possible D gene is TRBD2 (5 bases). CDR1 SGHRS and CDR2 YFSETQ come from the germline V gene. V was pared by 0 bases and J by 7 bases, with 8 bases between. The CDR3 is 12 amino acids. The CDR3 coding sequence is TGCGCCAGCAGCTTGGAGCGAGGGGAGCAGTACTTC. As protein: CASSLERGEQYF.

The table lists this clonotype with many counts. V is TRBV20-1 and J is TRBJ1-4, with 9 bases that match TRBD1. After removal of 6 bases from V and 5 bases from J, the junction contained 7 bases not matched to a gene. The CDR3 covers 14 residues. Germline CDR1 and CDR2: DFQATT and SNEGSKA (reference sequence). The CDR3 loop is CSAAPGQGNEKLFF. As DNA, the CDR3 is TGCAGTGCCGCCCCGGGACAGGGCAATGAAAAACTGTTTTTT.

This clonotype was counted at least ten times. This chain joins TRBV7-9 and TRBJ2-6; tentatively, D is TRBD1 (6 bases). The germline CDR1 and CDR2 sequences are SEHNR and FQNEAQ (reference sequence). Trimming removed 1 base from V and 0 bases from J, with 13 bases in between. This CDR3 region has 18 residues. CDR3 DNA sequence: TGTGCCAGCAGCTTAGACAGGGTGGAGCTCTCTGGGGCCAACGTCCTGACTTTC. It specifies CASSLDRVELSGANVLTF.

This clonotype was counted ten times or more. The chain links TRBV7-2 to TRBJ1-2; the D gene is possibly TRBD1 (6 bases). V was trimmed by 5 bases and J by 8 bases, leaving 15 bases between them. Germline lookup yields CDR1 SGHTA and CDR2 FQGNSA. CDR3 length equals 13 residues. CDR3 nucleotide sequence: TGTGCCAGCAGCCCCGGGACATCAACCGGCTACACCTTC. Amino acid sequence: CASSPGTSTGYTF.

The chain employs TRBV28 and TRBJ1-3; tentative D call: TRBD1 (6 bases). Between the trimmed V and J ends, which lost 4 bases and 0 bases, there was a span of 16 bases. Germline V lookup: CDR1 MDHEN, CDR2 SYDVKM. The CDR3 spans 17 residues. Here the CDR3 DNA reads TGTGCCAGCAGTTCGGCCCCTGCAGGGGACTCTGGAAACACCATATATTTT. Amino acids: CASSSAPAGDSGNTIYF.